Listed below are T cell receptor beta chains from one sample, sequenced in a study of human T cells and chemical hapten exposure. TCRdb used MiXCR to reprocess the RACE reads, holding one entry per CDR3 protein. The sample consists of 340,000 or so distinct CDR3 sequences, about 7% of them appearing once. Sequenced material: whole blood, taken in connection with sensitization to the hapten diphenylcyclopropenone (DPC). Receptors were obtained from a woman between 18 and 29 years old with alopecia areata. Some clones in this sample may be carry-over from other donors' samples. Both conserved end residues are part of each CDR3. The order of the fields is V gene, clone size, J gene, D gene, CDR3 DNA, CDR3 protein. A D gene is named only where the DNA matches it firmly. Rows may omit the clone size; those that give it use once, few, many or a size class.

v_call: TRBV12-3/TRBV12-4
clone_size: NA
j_call: TRBJ1-4
d_call: TRBD1
cdr3_nt: TGTGCCAGCAGTTTAGGGAGACAGGGGGAACTGTTTTTT
cdr3_aa: CASSLGRQGELFF

v_call: TRBV20-1
clone_size: NA
j_call: TRBJ1-2
d_call: NA
cdr3_nt: TGCAGTGCTAGCCTAAGAGAGAACTATGGCTACACCTTC
cdr3_aa: CSASLRENYGYTF

v_call: TRBV6-2/TRBV6-3
clone_size: many
j_call: TRBJ2-1
d_call: TRBD2
cdr3_nt: TGTGCCAGCGCCCAGGGACTAGAGTACAATGAGCAGTTCTTC
cdr3_aa: CASAQGLEYNEQFF

v_call: TRBV7-6
clone_size: many
j_call: TRBJ2-5
d_call: NA
cdr3_nt: TGTGCCAGCAGCAAGGGTCGGCAAGAGACCCAGTACTTC
cdr3_aa: CASSKGRQETQYF

v_call: TRBV6-1
clone_size: NA
j_call: TRBJ1-5
d_call: NA
cdr3_nt: TGTGCCAGCACCCCTTCCGTCGGACAGCCCCAGCATTTT
cdr3_aa: CASTPSVGQPQHF

v_call: TRBV21-1
clone_size: NA
j_call: TRBJ1-5
d_call: NA
cdr3_nt: TGTGCCAGCAGCCCGACAGGGTGGACGTATCAGCCCCAGCATTTT
cdr3_aa: CASSPTGWTYQPQHF

v_call: TRBV12-3/TRBV12-4
clone_size: NA
j_call: TRBJ2-3
d_call: NA
cdr3_nt: TGTGCCAGCAGTTTTAGCCACGCGCAGTATTTT
cdr3_aa: CASSFSHAQYF

v_call: TRBV27
clone_size: few
j_call: TRBJ1-4
d_call: NA
cdr3_nt: TGTGCCAGCAGTATCTTCGCCCCAGGACCACTTACAACTAATGAAAAACTGTTTTTT
cdr3_aa: CASSIFAPGPLTTNEKLFF

v_call: TRBV9
clone_size: many
j_call: TRBJ2-5
d_call: NA
cdr3_nt: TGTGCCAGCAGCACGCGGGGTCTCCAAGAGACCCAGTACTTC
cdr3_aa: CASSTRGLQETQYF

v_call: TRBV6-6
clone_size: few
j_call: TRBJ2-3
d_call: NA
cdr3_nt: TGTGCCAGCAGTAGAAGTAGACAAGGCGATACGCAGTATTTT
cdr3_aa: CASSRSRQGDTQYF

v_call: TRBV11-2
clone_size: NA
j_call: TRBJ1-5
d_call: NA
cdr3_nt: TGTGCCAGCAGCTTAGGGGATATGGGTCAGCCCCAGCATTTT
cdr3_aa: CASSLGDMGQPQHF

v_call: TRBV15
clone_size: NA
j_call: TRBJ2-2
d_call: TRBD1
cdr3_nt: TGTGCCACAGGGACAGGGGATTTCACCGGGGAGCTGTTTTTT
cdr3_aa: CATGTGDFTGELFF

v_call: TRBV27
clone_size: many
j_call: TRBJ1-6
d_call: NA
cdr3_nt: TGTGCCAGCAGTTTAATGGGCAGTCCTATTCCGGCCCTCCACTTT
cdr3_aa: CASSLMGSPIPALHF

v_call: TRBV7-2
clone_size: many
j_call: TRBJ2-3
d_call: NA
cdr3_nt: TGTGCCAGCAGCTTAGGCCCAAATACGCAGTATTTT
cdr3_aa: CASSLGPNTQYF

v_call: TRBV6-2/TRBV6-3
clone_size: NA
j_call: TRBJ2-1
d_call: TRBD1
cdr3_nt: TGTGCCAGCAGTTACCTTGATGGACAGGGAGAAGGCAATGAGCAGTTCTTC
cdr3_aa: CASSYLDGQGEGNEQFF

v_call: TRBV7-2
clone_size: few
j_call: TRBJ1-6
d_call: TRBD1
cdr3_nt: TGTGCCAGCAGCCGTTCTTGGGGACAGAATAATTCACCCCTCCACTTT
cdr3_aa: CASSRSWGQNNSPLHF

v_call: TRBV11-2
clone_size: NA
j_call: TRBJ2-1
d_call: NA
cdr3_nt: TGTGCCAGCAGCCGCACTCGGGGGAGGGGGCCCAATGAGCAGTTCTTC
cdr3_aa: CASSRTRGRGPNEQFF

v_call: TRBV3-1
clone_size: many
j_call: TRBJ2-7
d_call: NA
cdr3_nt: TGTGCCAGCAGCCTGGGACAGCGGGCCTACGAGCAGTACTTC
cdr3_aa: CASSLGQRAYEQYF

v_call: TRBV2
clone_size: NA
j_call: TRBJ1-5
d_call: NA
cdr3_nt: TGTGCCAGCAGCGAGGGGCCGGGGGCCTATCAGCCCCAGCATTTT
cdr3_aa: CASSEGPGAYQPQHF

v_call: TRBV4-3
clone_size: NA
j_call: TRBJ1-6
d_call: TRBD1
cdr3_nt: TGCGCCAGCAGCCAAGATCGGGCGACAGGGGGAAAATCACCCCTCCACTTT
cdr3_aa: CASSQDRATGGKSPLHF

v_call: TRBV29-1
clone_size: many
j_call: TRBJ1-1
d_call: NA
cdr3_nt: TGCAGCGTTGAGCGGTTGACAGCCTCGAACACTGAAGCTTTCTTT
cdr3_aa: CSVERLTASNTEAFF

v_call: TRBV7-9
clone_size: few
j_call: TRBJ2-5
d_call: TRBD2
cdr3_nt: TGTGCCAGCAGCTTACAAGGACTAGCGGGGGTGTCCCAGTACTTC
cdr3_aa: CASSLQGLAGVSQYF

v_call: TRBV6-5
clone_size: few
j_call: TRBJ2-2
d_call: TRBD2
cdr3_nt: TGTGCCAGCAGTCGGAGCGGGGGCCTCACCGGGGAGCTGTTTTTT
cdr3_aa: CASSRSGGLTGELFF

v_call: TRBV7-9
clone_size: many
j_call: TRBJ2-3
d_call: TRBD2
cdr3_nt: TGTGCCAGCACCACTTTGCGGGAGAGCACAGATACGCAGTATTTT
cdr3_aa: CASTTLRESTDTQYF

v_call: TRBV14
clone_size: few
j_call: TRBJ2-6
d_call: NA
cdr3_nt: TGTGCCAGCAGCCAAGCCGTATCTGGGGCCAACGTCCTGACTTTC
cdr3_aa: CASSQAVSGANVLTF

v_call: TRBV4-2
clone_size: few
j_call: TRBJ2-6
d_call: TRBD1
cdr3_nt: TGTGCCAGCAGCCAGAGCGGACAGGGGACCTCTGGGGCCAACGTCCTGACTTTC
cdr3_aa: CASSQSGQGTSGANVLTF

v_call: TRBV20-1
clone_size: few
j_call: TRBJ1-5
d_call: NA
cdr3_nt: TGCAGTGCTAGAATCCCTTATAGCAATCAGCCCCAGCATTTT
cdr3_aa: CSARIPYSNQPQHF

v_call: TRBV4-1
clone_size: few
j_call: TRBJ1-1
d_call: NA
cdr3_nt: TGCGCCAGCAGCCAAGATCATGGACGGCCTGAAGCTTTCTTT
cdr3_aa: CASSQDHGRPEAFF